This T cell receptor (beta chain) was documented in a study of blood T cell repertoires in COVID-19. For the study at large: Sites across the United States, Italy and Spain contributed samples from acute and convalescent COVID-19.

This clone was detected only a few times. The CDR3 is 16 amino acids. Germline loops: CDR1 SGHAT, CDR2 FQNNGV. V dropped 5 bases and J dropped 6; count of bases not matched to a gene: 7. The protocol was immunoSEQ multiplex PCR, while the TCRdb copy is restricted to in-frame clones and leaves out a portion. This table holds under 350,000 clones, 85% to 90% found once. The TCR sequence derives from a man aged 25-45 years who had recovered from COVID-19. The specimen sequenced was PBMCs or T cells enriched from blood (not recorded which). The chain joins TRBV11-2 to TRBJ2-2; 12 nucleotides line up with TRBD1. The CDR3 loop reads CASSPGTGGRSGELFF. CDR3 DNA sequence: TGTGCCAGCAGCCCAGGGACAGGGGGCAGGTCCGGGGAGCTGTTTTTT.